These 9 T cell receptor beta chains came from one sample sequenced in a study of cytomegalovirus exposure and HLA in healthy donors. The PCR employed 60 Vbeta primers together with 13 Jbeta primers. Some clones are missing from TCRdb's copy, which holds only in-frame ones; the method was immunoSEQ multiplex PCR. Found here are fewer than 50,000 clones, 60% to 70% of them singletons; the top ten hold approximately 12%. Specimen: PBMCs. The origin of the receptors is a man aged 60 to 69 in good health and CMV-seropositive.

This clone was seen a handful of times. The chain employs TRBV6-5 and TRBJ1-2, with D possibly matching TRBD1 (5 bases). The CDR3 runs 14 residues. Germline lookup yields CDR1 MNHEY and CDR2 SVGAGI. V was cut by 0 bases and J by 7 bases, with 12 bases left in between. Here the CDR3 reads CASSYSRTGVGYTF. The CDR3, as DNA: TGTGCCAGCAGTTACTCGAGAACGGGGGTTGGCTACACCTTC.

This clone has just a few counts. The rearrangement uses TRBV4-1 and TRBJ2-1, with TRBD2 matching over 8 bases. Germline CDR1 and CDR2: MGHRA and YSYEKL. Trimming at V came to 1 base and at J to 5 bases, leaving 7 bases not matched to a gene. This CDR3 has 16 residues. The CDR3 bases are TGCGCCAGCAGCCAAGCAACTGGACTAGCCCACAATGAGCAGTTCTTC. Amino acid sequence: CASSQATGLAHNEQFF.

Only a few counts were recorded for this clone. The J gene is TRBJ2-2, the V gene TRBV14; tentatively, D is TRBD2 (5 bases). Germline V CDR1 and CDR2: SGHDN, FVKESK. Trimming removed 4 bases from V and 4 bases from J, with 13 bases in between. This CDR3 contains 15 residues. CDR3 coding DNA: TGTGCCAGCAGCCGAAAGGCGGGTGGCACCGGGGAGCTGTTTTTT. Amino acids: CASSRKAGGTGELFF.

The rearrangement uses TRBV7-3 and TRBJ2-1, with 12 bases fitting TRBD2. This CDR3 region has 17 residues. The V segment lost 4 bases and the J segment 10 bases; nucleotides outside the gene matches: 14. Germline lookup yields CDR1 SGHTA and CDR2 FQGTGA. The CDR3 spells CASSSGLTSGSGGEQFF. Here the CDR3 DNA reads TGTGCCAGCAGCTCCGGACTGACTAGCGGGAGCGGCGGGGAGCAGTTCTTC.

The chain links TRBV6-1 to TRBJ1-3; D possibly corresponds to TRBD1 (5 bases). The CDR3 has 14 residues. Germline V gene data show CDR1 as MNHNS and CDR2 as SASEGT. The V end lost 8 bases, the J end lost 0 bases, and 11 bases lay between the germline ends. The CDR3 spells CASASGGSGNTIYF. The CDR3 coding sequence is TGTGCCAGCGCCTCGGGGGGCTCTGGAAACACCATATATTTT.

This chain links TRBV7-2 with TRBJ1-6; possible D gene TRBD1, 5 bases. Per germline, CDR1 SGHTA and CDR2 FQGNSA. V dropped 5 bases and J dropped 8 bases, with 19 bases sitting between them. The CDR3 has 16 residues. CDR3 protein: CASSPGTYWGDSPLHF. CDR3 nucleotide sequence: TGTGCCAGCAGCCCCGGGACTTACTGGGGAGATTCACCCCTCCACTTT.

As to this clone: One junction end does not reproduce the germline sequence, and a read error may be involved. The chain recombines TRBV5-6 with TRBJ1-2; tentative D call: TRBD1 (6 bases). The germline V gene has CDR1 SGHDT and CDR2 YYEEEE. The CDR3 sequence is 14 residues long. In DNA form, the CDR3 reads TGTGCCGGCAGGACTAAAGGGGGAAACTATGGCTACACCTTC. It encodes CAGRTKGGNYGYTF.

The gene calls are TRBV30 and TRBJ1-2, with D tentatively TRBD1 (6 bases). Looked up from germline, CDR1 is GTSNPN and CDR2 is SVGIG (reference sequence). The CDR3 is made up of 13 amino acids. V dropped 4 bases and J dropped 8 bases, with 17 bases sitting between them. The CDR3 DNA follows: TGTGCCTGGATCCCCGGTCCTACAGGGGGCTACACCTTC. This translates into CAWIPGPTGGYTF.

The genes are TRBV5-1 and TRBJ2-5; 9 bases match TRBD1. With 4 bases clipped from V and 4 bases from J, the junction kept 8 bases outside the gene matches. Germline V CDR1 and CDR2: SGHRS, YFSETQ. This CDR3 has 15 amino acids. CDR3 region: CASSKQGASVETQYF. The CDR3, as DNA: TGCGCCAGCAGCAAACAGGGGGCGTCAGTAGAGACCCAGTACTTC.